Below are 19 T cell receptor beta chains sequenced from a single sample in a study of T cell repertoires in cytomegalovirus infection. The antigens of these receptors remain unknown. TCRdb reprocessed the reads via MiXCR and lists one record per CDR3 protein. Counted here are some 900,000 distinct CDR3 sequences, less than 35% occurring once; the ten biggest clones make up over 10%. Sequenced material: cultured CD8+ T cells from PBMCs, taken from culture after CMV antigen stimulation. The receptors stem from a human donor in good health (CMV status not recorded). Some clones in this sample may be carry-over from other donors' samples.

This CDR3 reads CASSQEGDGTYEQYV. The CDR3 region has the DNA TGTGCCAGCAGCCAAGAGGGGGACGGTACCTACGAGCAGTACGTC. V is TRBV7-6 and J is TRBJ2-7, with D possibly being TRBD1 (6 bases). Germline V gives CDR1 SGHVS, CDR2 FNYEAQ. Between the trimmed V and J ends, which lost 5 bases and 2 bases, there was a span of 16 bases. This CDR3 is 15 amino acids long.

This clonotype was seen a few times. J is TRBJ2-3 and V is TRBV9; D might be TRBD2 (6 bases). V was trimmed by 4 bases and J by 0 bases, leaving 21 bases between them. Looked up from germline, CDR1 is SGDLS and CDR2 is YYNGEE. CDR3 length: 18 residues. This chain's CDR3 is CASSPHPWLGTSTDTQYF. For the CDR3, the DNA is TGTGCCAGCAGCCCCCACCCTTGGCTAGGGACTAGCACAGATACGCAGTATTTT.

This clonotype turned up a few times. The chain combines TRBV7-9 with TRBJ1-3; 9 nucleotides align to TRBD1. The CDR3 sequence is 15 residues long. Germline V CDR1 and CDR2: SEHNR, FQNEAQ (reference sequence). V trimming: 5 bases; J trimming: 3 bases; junction bases outside the gene matches: 5. The CDR3 loop is CASSPGQGIGNTIYF. CDR3 DNA: TGTGCCAGCAGCCCGGGACAGGGTATTGGAAACACCATATATTTT. Drawing the rest from reference TRBV7-9 and TRBJ1-3, the complete variable domain is DTGVSQNPRHKITKRGQNVTFRCDPISEHNRLYWYRQTLGQGPEFLTYFQNEAQLEKSRLLSDRFSAERPKGSFSTLEIQRTEQGDSAMYLCASSPGQGIGNTIYFGEGSWLTVV.

This clonotype occurred a few times. The chain carries TRBV7-2 and TRBJ2-5, with 9 bases fitting TRBD1. Germline V gives CDR1 SGHTA, CDR2 FQGNSA. The CDR3 sequence is 14 residues long. The V gene end was trimmed by 4 bases and the J gene end by 5 bases; junction bases not matched to a gene: 5. Here the CDR3 reads CASSSTGGPETQYF. CDR3 nucleotides: TGTGCCAGCAGCTCTACAGGGGGCCCGGAGACCCAGTACTTC.

V usage is TRBV4-1 and J usage is TRBJ2-1, with TRBD2 matching 8 bases. The V and J ends lost 6 bases and 6 bases, in that order; junction bases with no gene match: 13. Germline CDR1 reads MGHRA; CDR2 reads YSYEKL. The length of the CDR3 is 16 residues. In nucleotides, the CDR3 is TGCGCCAGCAGGAGTACCGGGGGGGTAGCCTTCAATGAGCAGTTCTTC. The encoded protein is CASRSTGGVAFNEQFF.

This clonotype was picked up a small number of times. The rearrangement uses TRBV12-3 or TRBV12-4 and TRBJ1-2, with TRBD1 matching over 8 bases. The CDR3 is 15 residues long. The trim removed 1 base at V and 6 bases at J, leaving 7 bases unmatched. CDR3 sequence reads: CASSLVDRGDDGYTF. The CDR3 region has the DNA TGTGCCAGCAGTTTAGTTGACAGGGGTGACGATGGCTACACCTTC.

This sequence joins TRBV2 and TRBJ2-7; 9 nucleotides agree with TRBD1. J lost 3 bases, V lost 11 bases, and 14 bases had no gene match. The CDR3 extends over 15 amino acids. Germline V CDR1 and CDR2: SNHLY, FYNNEI. CDR3 DNA sequence: TGTGCCGGGAGACCAGAAAGACAGGGGGTCTACGAGCAGTACTTC. Translated: CAGRPERQGVYEQYF.

The chain carries TRBV12-5 and TRBJ1-1; D remains ambiguous. Germline CDR1 LGHNT, CDR2 FRNRAP. CDR3 length: 11 amino acids. Trimming took off 5 bases at V and 9 bases at J, with 10 bases between the two ends. The CDR3 nucleotides read TGTGCTAGTGGTCTAGGACCCAAAGCTTTCTTT. Its translation is CASGLGPKAFF.

This clonotype was counted a few times. V usage is TRBV6-2 or TRBV6-3 and J usage is TRBJ1-1; possible D gene TRBD1, 5 bases. With 4 bases removed from V and 3 bases from J, the gap between germline ends came to 18 bases. The V gene's germline CDR1 is MNHEY and CDR2 SVGEGT. CDR3 size: 16 residues. In DNA, the CDR3 is TGTGCCAGCAGTTCCCGGTTCCTTGGAGGGGACACTGAAGCTTTCTTT. Translating it yields CASSSRFLGGDTEAFF.

Note on this clonotype: A much larger clone lies one base from this, so it may be a read error. The chain has TRBV7-2 and TRBJ1-5; D is undetermined. The CDR3 contains 14 residues. The germline V gene encodes CDR1 SGHTA and CDR2 FQGNSA. The CDR3 DNA follows: TGTGCCAGCAGCTTCTTGGGCGGATTGGAGCCCAAGCATTTT. Translation: CASSFLGGLEPKHF.

This clonotype was detected many times. V usage is TRBV6-1 and J usage is TRBJ2-5; D is ambiguous. V lost 7 bases and J 5 bases, leaving 14 bases between the germline ends. The CDR3 consists of 13 residues. Germline V gene sequence: CDR1 MNHNS, CDR2 SASEGT. The CDR3 DNA is TGTGCCAGCATGCGTCAGGCCGGCGAGACCCAGTACTTC. Translation: CASMRQAGETQYF.

There are many counts of this clonotype. The V and J genes are TRBV7-2 and TRBJ2-5, with TRBD2 matching over 9 bases. Per germline, CDR1 SGHTA and CDR2 FQGNSA. The CDR3 has 17 amino acids. Trimming removed 2 bases from V and 0 bases from J; junction bases left unmatched: 7. CDR3 in amino acids: CASSLIIAGVNQETQYF. The CDR3 DNA reads as TGTGCCAGCAGCTTAATAATAGCGGGGGTAAACCAAGAGACCCAGTACTTC.

This clonotype was detected only a few times. The gene calls are TRBV6-2 or TRBV6-3 and TRBJ2-2, with D perhaps matching TRBD2 (7 bases). Trimming left V 2 bases short and J 4 bases short, with 17 bases between. The germline CDR1 and CDR2 sequences are MNHEY and SVGEGT. The CDR3 totals 17 residues. CDR3 in DNA: TGTGCCAGCAGTTACACCCTGGGGGGGGGGCCCACCGGGGAGCTGTTTTTT. It is translated as CASSYTLGGGPTGELFF.

This clonotype appeared a few times. V usage is TRBV19 and J usage is TRBJ2-3, with D perhaps matching TRBD1 (5 bases). Germline V CDR1 and CDR2: LNHDA, SQIVND (reference sequence). CDR3 length: 15 amino acids. Trimming pared 0 bases from V and 1 base from J, leaving 8 bases between. The CDR3 region is CASSIEGHRTDTQYF. The CDR3 coding sequence is TGTGCCAGTAGTATAGAGGGGCATCGCACAGATACGCAGTATTTT.

V is TRBV11-2 and J is TRBJ1-6, with D possibly being TRBD1 (5 bases). The CDR3 contains 16 residues. The V gene's germline CDR1 is SGHAT and CDR2 FQNNGV. Trimming pared 0 bases from V and 8 bases from J, leaving 14 bases between. CDR3 amino acids: CASSLEGQGVYSPLHF. The CDR3 nucleotides are TGTGCCAGCAGCTTAGAGGGGCAGGGTGTGTATTCACCCCTCCACTTT.

This clonotype was recorded a few times. The gene calls are TRBV9 and TRBJ2-1; 12 positions agree with TRBD2. The germline CDR1 and CDR2 sequences are SGDLS and YYNGEE. V shed 1 base, J shed 0 bases, and the junction held 2 bases outside the gene matches. This CDR3 comprises 17 residues. The CDR3 reads CASSVPLAGGSYNEQFF. The CDR3 DNA sequence: TGTGCCAGCAGCGTACCACTAGCGGGGGGCTCCTACAATGAGCAGTTCTTC. Complete variable domain (other parts from reference TRBV9 and TRBJ2-1): DSGVTQTPKHLITATGQRVTLRCSPRSGDLSVYWYQQSLDQGLQFLIQYYNGEERAKGNILERFSAQQFPDLHSELNLSSLELGDSALYFCASSVPLAGGSYNEQFFGPGTRLTVL.

This chain joins TRBV4-1 and TRBJ2-3, with 12 positions matching TRBD2. The germline CDR1 and CDR2 sequences are MGHRA and YSYEKL. The trim removed 5 bases at V and 1 base at J, leaving 4 bases unmatched. The CDR3 has 16 amino acids. CDR3 region: CASSYRLAGGTDTQYF. CDR3 in DNA: TGCGCCAGCAGCTACAGACTAGCGGGGGGCACAGATACGCAGTATTTT.

This clonotype was seen only a few times. This chain connects TRBV10-2 to TRBJ2-1; D gene uncertain. This CDR3 comprises 14 residues. V lost 0 bases to trimming and J lost 0 bases, with 3 bases between them. Germline V gene lookup returns CDR1 WSHSY and CDR2 SAAADI. CDR3 protein: CASSESLSYNEQFF. CDR3 nucleotides: TGCGCCAGCAGTGAGTCGCTCTCCTACAATGAGCAGTTCTTC.

This clonotype was recorded at least ten times. J is TRBJ2-1 and V is TRBV20-1; 9 bases are a match to TRBD2. The CDR3 has 14 amino acids. The V gene end was trimmed by 7 bases and the J gene end by 3 bases; junction bases not matched to a gene: 7. Germline assignment: CDR1 DFQATT and CDR2 SNEGSKA (reference sequence). CDR3: CSGNERGDYNEQFF. CDR3 nucleotides: TGCAGTGGAAACGAGCGGGGGGACTACAATGAGCAGTTCTTC.